The clone carrying this T cell receptor (beta chain) appeared once. Its antigen is unknown. The data were obtained in a study of T cell repertoires in cytomegalovirus infection. The CDR3 has 14 residues. CDR1 and CDR2 (germline): SGHTA, FQGNSA. Trimming stripped 4 bases from V and 1 base from J, with 10 bases between. TCRdb ran MiXCR on the reads and lists one entry per CDR3 protein. The repertoire holds hundreds of thousands of distinct CDR3 sequences, with around a third as singletons. Findings and limits, study-wide: Across the ex vivo response, the dominant clonotypes were HLA-C-restricted CMV-specific TCR beta clonotypes. Pooled public TCR beta family frequency picked out CMV carriers with the relevant HLA.

Material: cultured PBMCs, obtained from culture after CMV antigen stimulation. The TCR comes from a human donor in good health (CMV status not recorded). Some clones in this sample may be carry-over from other donors' samples. This rearrangement joins TRBV7-2 to TRBJ2-5; D might be TRBD1 (6 bases). The CDR3 DNA reads as TGTGCCAGCAGCTCCCAACAGGGCCAAGAGACCCAGTACTTC. This translates into CASSSQQGQETQYF. Full variable domain (missing parts from reference TRBV7-2 and TRBJ2-5): GAGVSQSPSNKVTEKGKDVELRCDPISGHTALYWYRQSLGQGLEFLIYFQGNSAPDKSGLPSDRFSAERTGGSVSTLTIQRTQQEDSAVYLCASSSQQGQETQYFGPGTRLLVL.